These 20 T cell receptor beta chains originate from one sample sequenced in a study of blood T cell repertoires in COVID-19. The method was immunoSEQ multiplex PCR; TCRdb's version includes in-frame clones alone and lacks a portion of them. This table holds around 200,000 clones, roughly 89% found once. The sample taken for sequencing was peripheral blood. These receptors all come from a woman aged 18-29 years who had recovered from COVID-19.

The chain links TRBV27 to TRBJ1-2, with D possibly being TRBD1 (6 bases). Between the trimmed V and J ends, which lost 5 bases and 1 base, there was a span of 8 bases. This CDR3 contains 13 residues. The V gene's germline CDR1 is MNHEY and CDR2 SMNVEV (reference sequence). The CDR3 loop is CASSPQGNYGYTF. CDR3 DNA sequence: TGTGCCAGCAGTCCACAGGGTAACTATGGCTACACCTTC.

This chain uses TRBV19 with TRBJ1-2, with 10 bases that match TRBD1. Trimming cost V 6 bases and J 2 bases; bases outside gene matches: 3. This CDR3 spans 14 amino acids. Germline loops: CDR1 LNHDA, CDR2 SQIVND (reference sequence). This chain's CDR3 is CASRDRGNNYGYTF. CDR3 nucleotides: TGTGCCAGTAGGGACAGGGGGAACAACTATGGCTACACCTTC.

This clone was observed a single time. V usage is TRBV7-9 and J usage is TRBJ2-6; maybe TRBD2 (5 bases). The CDR3 runs 15 residues. Trimming removed 5 bases at V and 2 bases at J, with 10 bases between. Germline CDR1 and CDR2: SEHNR and FQNEAQ (reference sequence). DNA of the CDR3: TGTGCCAGCAGCCGCGGGTCAGCTGGGGCCAACGTCCTGACTTTC. It is translated as CASSRGSAGANVLTF.

V gene TRBV18 combines with J gene TRBJ2-2; TRBD1 might be the D (5 bases). The CDR3 loop spans 12 amino acids. Trimming left V 3 bases short and J 7 bases short, with 6 bases between. Per the germline V gene, CDR1 is KGHSH and CDR2 is LQKENI. This CDR3 reads CASSPGHGELFF. The CDR3 DNA sequence: TGTGCCAGCTCACCGGGGCACGGGGAGCTGTTTTTT.

The gene calls are TRBV7-6 and TRBJ2-6, with D possibly TRBD2 on 6 matching bases. Trimming pared 1 base from V and 8 bases from J, leaving 9 bases between. Germline lookup yields CDR1 SGHVS and CDR2 FNYEAQ. The CDR3 is 14 amino acids. CDR3 sequence reads: CASSLGDLTNVLTF. The CDR3 DNA sequence: TGTGCCAGCAGCTTAGGGGACTTGACCAACGTCCTGACTTTC.

The chain links TRBV11-2 to TRBJ2-1; 9 positions match TRBD2. Germline CDR1 reads SGHAT; CDR2 reads FQNNGV. V shed 3 bases and J 4 bases; nucleotides not matched to a gene: 4. This CDR3 is built from 15 residues. DNA of the CDR3: TGTGCCAGCAGCTTGCGTAGCGGGGGATACAATGAGCAGTTCTTC. Protein: CASSLRSGGYNEQFF.

The rearrangement joins TRBV19 to TRBJ1-5; 12 bases agree with TRBD1. Losses at the gene ends were 8 bases for V and 5 bases for J; bases not matched to a gene: 7. The CDR3 runs to 15 residues. The germline gives CDR1 LNHDA, CDR2 SQIVND (reference sequence). The CDR3 sequence is CASCPGQGADQPQHF. The CDR3 DNA reads TGTGCCAGTTGTCCGGGACAGGGGGCCGATCAGCCCCAGCATTTT.

The V and J genes are TRBV9 and TRBJ1-3; the D is unclear. Germline values: CDR1 SGDLS, CDR2 YYNGEE. Deletions cut 5 bases from V and 0 bases from J, with 9 bases between. This CDR3 has 14 amino acids. The CDR3 coding sequence is TGTGCCAGCAGTACAGATTTCTCTGGAAACACCATATATTTT. It yields the protein CASSTDFSGNTIYF.

The CDR3 region is CASTTLGQMKYGYTF. CDR3 nucleotide sequence: TGTGCCAGCACAACCTTGGGGCAGATGAAGTATGGCTACACCTTC. The chain has TRBV6-5 and TRBJ1-2; D might be TRBD1 (5 bases). The germline V and J ends were trimmed by 7 bases and 5 bases, with 20 bases remaining between them. The CDR3 runs 15 residues. CDR1 and CDR2 from the germline V gene are MNHEY and SVGAGI.

The V and J genes are TRBV19 and TRBJ1-1; perhaps TRBD1 as D (6 bases). Trimming removed 7 bases from V and 0 bases from J, with 12 bases in between. Germline values: CDR1 LNHDA, CDR2 SQIVND (reference sequence). The CDR3 is made up of 14 amino acids. The CDR3 DNA reads TGTGCCAGTAATGAGGGGACACTGAACACTGAAGCTTTCTTT. This translates into CASNEGTLNTEAFF.

This clone was seen a single time. The chain recombines TRBV11-3 with TRBJ2-2, with D uncertain. Germline loops: CDR1 SGHNT, CDR2 YENEEA. Trimming shortened V by 5 bases and J by 6 bases, and 10 bases separated the two germline ends. The CDR3 is 13 residues long. The CDR3: CASSPIEAGELFF. For the CDR3, the DNA is TGTGCCAGCAGCCCGATCGAGGCCGGGGAGCTGTTTTTT.

This clone appeared a single time. The V call is TRBV9, the J call TRBJ1-4; TRBD1 matches at 8 bases. V was pared by 4 bases and J by 7 bases, with 9 bases of the junction left unmatched. The CDR3 is 15 residues long. Germline V gene data show CDR1 as SGDLS and CDR2 as YYNGEE. The CDR3 bases are TGTGCCAGCAGCTCTCAGCAGGGGGCAGGTGAAAAACTGTTTTTT. Translating gives CASSSQQGAGEKLFF.

This chain links TRBV28 with TRBJ2-7, with D possibly being TRBD1 (6 bases). Germline assignment: CDR1 MDHEN and CDR2 SYDVKM. The CDR3 extends over 13 amino acids. Between the trimmed V and J ends, which lost 5 bases and 6 bases, there was a span of 14 bases. The CDR3 loop is CASSPLQGAEQYF. As DNA, the CDR3 is TGTGCCAGCAGTCCCCTACAGGGAGCCGAGCAGTACTTC.

In this sample, this clone turned up once. This chain joins TRBV5-1 and TRBJ2-5; 13 bases line up with TRBD2. Germline lookup yields CDR1 SGHRS and CDR2 YFSETQ. The CDR3 covers 17 residues. V lost 0 bases to trimming and J lost 5 bases; unmatched junction nucleotides: 7. CDR3 sequence (DNA): TGCGCCAGCAGCTTGGGAGCTACTAGCGGGAGGGCCGAGACCCAGTACTTC. It codes for CASSLGATSGRAETQYF.

The gene calls are TRBV7-2 and TRBJ1-2; TRBD1 aligns across 7 bases. V lost 1 base and J lost 7; bases outside the gene matches: 9. The CDR3 consists of 15 residues. Germline CDR1 SGHTA, CDR2 FQGNSA. The CDR3 DNA follows: TGTGCCAGCAGCTTAGGGAAGACAGGGCTTGGTGGCTACACCTTC. It specifies CASSLGKTGLGGYTF.

The rearrangement uses TRBV2 and TRBJ2-2, with D hard to call. The CDR3 runs 11 residues. From germline, CDR1 is SNHLY and CDR2 FYNNEI. Trimming removed 7 bases from V and 8 bases from J, with 8 bases in between. CDR3 region: CASTGVGELFF. CDR3 coding DNA: TGTGCCAGCACCGGAGTAGGGGAGCTGTTTTTT.

This clone was recorded once. The gene calls are TRBV7-2 and TRBJ2-5; D may be TRBD2 (5 bases). The V and J ends lost 8 bases and 5 bases respectively, with 15 bases between them. CDR1 and CDR2 from the germline V gene are SGHTA and FQGNSA. This CDR3 comprises 13 residues. The CDR3 DNA is TGTGCCAGCTCCAGCGGCCAGCGGGAGACCCAGTACTTC. Encoded protein: CASSSGQRETQYF.

Turning to this clone: The junction differs from germline at one of its ends, possibly a read error. The chain joins TRBV6-1 to TRBJ1-2, with D perhaps TRBD1 (6 bases). Germline assignment: CDR1 MNHNS and CDR2 SASEGT. This CDR3 spans 16 amino acids. The CDR3 region is CASREFGDTQRDGYTF. The CDR3 DNA reads TGTGCCAGCCGTGAATTCGGGGACACTCAACGTGATGGCTACACCTTC.

The V gene is TRBV7-8, the J gene TRBJ1-1; possible D gene TRBD1, 5 bases. V lost 3 bases, J lost 8 bases, and 13 bases lay in between. The germline V gene encodes CDR1 SGHVS and CDR2 FQNEAQ. CDR3 length: 13 residues. Here the CDR3 reads CASSLQGGREAFF. As DNA, the CDR3 is TGTGCCAGCAGCTTGCAGGGTGGACGCGAAGCTTTCTTT.

The chain is built from TRBV6-2 or TRBV6-3 and TRBJ1-1; 8 bases line up with TRBD1. V dropped 2 bases and J dropped 1; count of bases not matched to a gene: 3. Germline V gene data show CDR1 as MNHEY and CDR2 as SVGEGT. The CDR3 consists of 15 residues. CDR3 region: CASSYPGQANTEAFF. The DNA for the CDR3 is TGTGCCAGCAGTTACCCGGGACAGGCGAACACTGAAGCTTTCTTT.